The 17 T cell receptor beta chains in this list originate from one sample, sequenced in a study of shared clonotypes between healthy human individuals. The data were produced by immunoSEQ multiplex PCR, yet TCRdb's version contains in-frame clones alone and is incomplete. The sample includes some 2 million clones, less than 95% seen only once; the top ten take 0.9% to 1.5%. Naive CD8 cells were CD45RO-negative, positively selected for CCR7, excluding terminally differentiated effector memory CD45RA+ cells. Sequencing was done on a sample of naive CD8+ T cells sorted from blood. The receptor source for this set is a man aged 18 to 35 in good health.

This chain links TRBV7-9 with TRBJ2-7; tentatively, D is TRBD2 (5 bases). The V gene lost 4 bases and the J gene lost 5 bases, with 12 bases spanning the gap. Per the germline V gene, CDR1 is SEHNR and CDR2 is FQNEAQ (reference sequence). The CDR3 is 13 residues long. As DNA, the CDR3 is TGTGCCAGCAGCTCGGTGAGCGGTAACGAGCAGTACTTC. It specifies CASSSVSGNEQYF. Full variable domain (remainder filled in from reference TRBV7-9 and TRBJ2-7): DTGVSQNPRHKITKRGQNVTFRCDPISEHNRLYWYRQTLGQGPEFLTYFQNEAQLEKSRLLSDRFSAERPKGSFSTLEIQRTEQGDSAMYLCASSSVSGNEQYFGPGTRLTVT.

V is TRBV7-5 and J is TRBJ2-7; the D call in the table, TRBD1, was not verified against the DNA. TRBV7-5 is noted as a pseudogene. The CDR3 runs 14 residues. CDR3 sequence reads: CARSLEVTAYEQYF. CDR3 in DNA: TGTGCCAGAAGCTTAGAGGTAACAGCCTACGAGCAGTACTTC.

V gene TRBV7-9 combines with J gene TRBJ2-7; 11 nucleotides match TRBD2. V was clipped by 0 bases and J by 5 bases; unmatched bases: 6. Germline V gene sequence: CDR1 SEHNR, CDR2 FQNEAQ (reference sequence). The CDR3 extends over 16 amino acids. CDR3 nucleotide sequence: TGTGCCAGCAGCTTAGCTCTAGCGGGAGGAAAGGACGAGCAGTACTTC. Translated, it gives CASSLALAGGKDEQYF.

CDR3 DNA sequence: TGTGCCAGCAGCTCTCCGACTGTCCAGAACACCGGGGAGCTGTTTTTT. It encodes CASSSPTVQNTGELFF. The chain employs TRBV11-2 and TRBJ2-2; D gene uncertain. V lost 4 bases, J lost 1 base, and 13 bases lay in between. CDR1 SGHAT and CDR2 FQNNGV come from the germline V gene. The CDR3 contains 16 residues.

As concerns this clone: Other DNA sequences in the sample encode the same CDR3. The chain joins TRBV7-9 to TRBJ2-7; no firm D call. The V end lost 0 bases, the J end lost 5 bases, and 5 bases lay between the germline ends. The CDR3 sequence is 12 residues long. Germline assignment: CDR1 SEHNR and CDR2 FQNEAQ (reference sequence). The CDR3 protein is CASSLASHEQYF. The CDR3 nucleotides read TGTGCCAGCAGCTTAGCGAGTCACGAGCAGTACTTC.

The chain recombines TRBV15 with TRBJ2-7; TRBD2 is a possible D gene (6 bases). Trimming pared 8 bases from V and 0 bases from J, leaving 14 bases between. This CDR3 has 14 residues. The germline CDR1 and CDR2 sequences are LNHNV and YYDKDF (reference sequence). The CDR3 protein is CATSAGRSSYEQYF. DNA for the CDR3: TGTGCCACCTCAGCAGGGAGGAGCTCCTACGAGCAGTACTTC.

In regard to this clone: Within the sample, other DNA sequences also encode this same CDR3. The V gene is TRBV6-5, the J gene TRBJ2-3, with D possibly being TRBD2 (6 bases). The ends were cut back, 1 base at V and 3 bases at J, with 11 bases in the middle. Germline values: CDR1 MNHEY, CDR2 SVGAGI. This CDR3 contains 15 residues. CDR3 DNA sequence: TGTGCCAGCAGTTACTTTGCCGGGGGAACAGATACGCAGTATTTT. Protein: CASSYFAGGTDTQYF.

The CDR3 nucleotides are TGTGCCAGCAGCTTAGTTGGGGGAGAGAGTCAGCCCCAGCATTTT. Translated: CASSLVGGESQPQHF. The chain carries TRBV7-9 and TRBJ1-5; tentatively, D is TRBD1 (5 bases). The CDR3 is 15 amino acids. The ends were cut back, 1 base at V and 6 bases at J, with 13 bases in the middle. Per the germline V gene, CDR1 is SEHNR and CDR2 is FQNEAQ (reference sequence).

On this clone itself: Within the sample, other DNA sequences also encode this same CDR3. V and J are TRBV7-9 and TRBJ2-7, with D unclear. Per germline, CDR1 SEHNR and CDR2 FQNEAQ (reference sequence). The V and J ends lost 1 base and 1 base respectively, with 8 bases between them. The length of the CDR3 is 14 residues. CDR3 nucleotides: TGTGCCAGCAGCTTAGGGGCAGGTTCCTACGAGCAGTACTTC. This translates into CASSLGAGSYEQYF.

This chain links TRBV6-6 with TRBJ1-3; TRBD1 is a possible D gene (5 bases). The germline V gene has CDR1 MNHNY and CDR2 SVGAGI (reference sequence). The germline V and J ends were trimmed by 6 bases and 4 bases, with 16 bases remaining between them. This CDR3 has 15 amino acids. The CDR3 DNA reads TGTGCCAGCAGCCCGACAGTCCTCCAGGGAAACACCATATATTTT. Its translation is CASSPTVLQGNTIYF.

The chain combines TRBV9 with TRBJ2-5, with 8 bases fitting TRBD2. Trimming cost V 7 bases and J 4 bases; bases outside gene matches: 12. This CDR3 comprises 15 residues. Per germline, CDR1 SGDLS and CDR2 YYNGEE. This CDR3 is CASSQAGDLGETQYF. The CDR3 region has the DNA TGTGCCAGCTCCCAAGCGGGAGACCTGGGAGAGACCCAGTACTTC. Complete variable domain (other parts from reference TRBV9 and TRBJ2-5): DSGVTQTPKHLITATGQRVTLRCSPRSGDLSVYWYQQSLDQGLQFLIQYYNGEERAKGNILERFSAQQFPDLHSELNLSSLELGDSALYFCASSQAGDLGETQYFGPGTRLLVL.

V is TRBV5-6 and J is TRBJ1-1; D uncertain. Germline CDR1 reads SGHDT; CDR2 reads YYEEEE. V was cut by 3 bases and J by 5 bases, with 8 bases left in between. This CDR3 is built from 12 residues. The CDR3 loop is CASSYMGTEAFF. The CDR3 DNA is TGTGCCAGCAGCTACATGGGGACTGAAGCTTTCTTT. The variable domain in full, with the rest retrieved from reference TRBV5-6 and TRBJ1-1, is DAGVTQSPTHLIKTRGQQVTLRCSPKSGHDTVSWYQQALGQGPQFIFQYYEEEERQRGNFPDRFSGHQFPNYSSELNVNALLLGDSALYLCASSYMGTEAFFGQGTRLTVV.

This rearrangement joins TRBV6-1 to TRBJ2-7; D remains unclear. The CDR3 is 15 residues long. Germline CDR1 reads MNHNS; CDR2 reads SASEGT. V was trimmed by 4 bases and J by 7 bases, leaving 20 bases between them. DNA of the CDR3: TGTGCCAGCAGTGCGTTTCTTCTCCATGGAGATGAGCAGTACTTC. This codes for CASSAFLLHGDEQYF.

CDR3 in DNA: TGCAGCGCCCGAGGACAGGGGGAAACGGGGACTGAAGCTTTCTTT. Translating gives CSARGQGETGTEAFF. The rearrangement joins TRBV29-1 to TRBJ1-1; 10 positions agree with TRBD1. Per germline, CDR1 SQVTM and CDR2 ANQGSEA. Trimming removed 7 bases from V and 5 bases from J; junction bases left unmatched: 13. CDR3 length equals 15 residues.

The chain couples TRBV5-4 to TRBJ2-1, with unresolved D. The CDR3 spans 14 residues. Trimming shortened V by 0 bases and J by 12 bases, and 16 bases separated the two germline ends. CDR1 and CDR2 from the germline V gene are SGHNT and YYREEE (reference sequence). The CDR3 spells CASSLGTLITGQFF. The DNA of the CDR3 is TGTGCCAGCAGCTTGGGGACCCTCATTACCGGGCAGTTCTTC.

The rearrangement joins TRBV6-5 to TRBJ1-4; no reliable D call. The V gene's germline CDR1 is MNHEY and CDR2 SVGAGI. The CDR3 consists of 16 residues. V dropped 0 bases and J dropped 4 bases, with 12 bases sitting between them. CDR3 DNA: TGTGCCAGCAGTTACTCGAATCGATTAAATAATGAAAAACTGTTTTTT. Protein product: CASSYSNRLNNEKLFF.

The rearrangement uses TRBV5-4 and TRBJ1-1; tentatively, D is TRBD1 (5 bases). V lost 3 bases and J lost 3, with 12 bases in between. CDR1 is SGHNT and CDR2 is YYREEE in the germline V gene (reference sequence). This CDR3 spans 14 amino acids. CDR3 loop: CASSSQGRDTEAFF. CDR3 bases: TGTGCCAGCAGCTCCCAGGGCAGGGACACTGAAGCTTTCTTT.